The 15 T cell receptor beta chains in this list originate from one sample, sequenced in a study of cytomegalovirus exposure and HLA in healthy donors. In the PCR, 60 Vbeta and 13 Jbeta primers were used. Sequencing used immunoSEQ multiplex PCR; TCRdb keeps in-frame clones, though not all of them. This table lists around 210,000 clones. Sequenced material: PBMCs. The source is a woman in her thirties in good health and CMV-seropositive.

This chain connects TRBV5-4 to TRBJ1-1; the match to TRBD1 covers 7 bases. There are 13 residues in the CDR3. Germline lookup yields CDR1 SGHNT and CDR2 YYREEE (reference sequence). V lost 4 bases, J lost 7 bases, and 7 bases stayed unmatched. CDR3 coding DNA: TGTGCCAGCAGCCCCGACAGGGTTCATGAAGCTTTCTTT. Its protein is CASSPDRVHEAFF.

The rearrangement joins TRBV5-1 to TRBJ1-1; D uncertain. V lost 4 bases, J lost 0 bases, and 13 bases lay in between. Per germline, CDR1 SGHRS and CDR2 YFSETQ. The CDR3 is made up of 15 amino acids. CDR3 bases: TGCGCCAGCAGCCCATCACTTACAGTGAACACTGAAGCTTTCTTT. Residues: CASSPSLTVNTEAFF.

V and J are TRBV7-2 and TRBJ2-1; TRBD1 might be the D (7 bases). Per germline, CDR1 SGHTA and CDR2 FQGNSA. The V gene lost 5 bases and the J gene lost 8 bases, with 16 bases spanning the gap. This CDR3 spans 14 amino acids. CDR3 bases: TGTGCCAGCAGCCCCGGAGGGGGCTGGGATGAGCAGTTCTTC. Encoded protein: CASSPGGGWDEQFF.

CDR3 in amino acids: CASSLRPQAGVYNEQFF. The CDR3, as DNA: TGTGCCAGCAGCTTACGGCCCCAAGCGGGAGTGTATAATGAGCAGTTCTTC. The chain uses TRBV7-2 and TRBJ2-1, with 8 bases aligning to TRBD2. The V and J ends lost 2 bases and 7 bases, in that order; junction bases with no gene match: 13. There are 17 residues in the CDR3. CDR1 and CDR2 (germline): SGHTA, FQGNSA.

The chain has TRBV4-3 and TRBJ1-2, with D perhaps TRBD1 (6 bases). V shed 0 bases and J shed 2 bases, with 25 bases lying between them. Germline V gene data show CDR1 as LGHNA and CDR2 as YSLEER. The CDR3 extends over 20 amino acids. The CDR3 region has the DNA TGCGCCAGCAGCCAAGATTGGACCCCCCCGACAGGTCTTCACAACTATGGCTACACCTTC. Its translation is CASSQDWTPPTGLHNYGYTF.

J is TRBJ2-1 and V is TRBV9; 7 bases line up with TRBD2. The CDR3 is 15 amino acids. Germline CDR1 is SGDLS and CDR2 is YYNGEE. J was trimmed by 6 bases and V by 0 bases; bases with no gene match: 6. In DNA, the CDR3 is TGTGCCAGCAGCGTAGCTTCGTCTAGCGGCAATGAGCAGTTCTTC. Amino acids: CASSVASSSGNEQFF.

The chain couples TRBV2 to TRBJ2-3; a weak D match, TRBD2 (5 bases). CDR1 is SNHLY, CDR2 FYNNEI, per germline. V lost 11 bases and J lost 2, with 17 bases in between. The CDR3 is 14 residues long. DNA for the CDR3: TGTGCCTGCGCGACTATTAGAGACACAGATACGCAGTATTTT. Amino acid sequence: CACATIRDTDTQYF.

CDR3 sequence (DNA): TGTGCCAGCAGTGGAGGGCTAGCGGGAGTCGGGGAGCTGTTTTTT. It translates to CASSGGLAGVGELFF. The chain carries TRBV25-1 and TRBJ2-2; TRBD2 agrees at 10 bases. The CDR3 sequence is 15 residues long. Germline lookup yields CDR1 MGHDK and CDR2 SYGVNS. The V segment lost 4 bases and the J segment 7 bases; nucleotides outside the gene matches: 6.

The chain links TRBV6-5 to TRBJ1-2, with D unresolved. The CDR3 runs to 15 residues. V lost 5 bases, J lost 2 bases, and 15 bases lay in between. Germline CDR1 and CDR2: MNHEY and SVGAGI. Here the CDR3 reads CASSRTAFLNYGYTF. The CDR3 coding sequence is TGTGCCAGCAGTCGAACAGCCTTTCTAAACTATGGCTACACCTTC.

V is TRBV5-4 and J is TRBJ2-7, with D unclear. CDR3 length equals 14 residues. The V gene's germline CDR1 is SGHNT and CDR2 YYREEE (reference sequence). V lost 1 base and J lost 6, with 14 bases in between. CDR3 nucleotides: TGTGCCAGCAGCTTGACGCAAAGTAGCTCCGAGCAGTACTTC. It specifies CASSLTQSSSEQYF.

J is TRBJ2-6 and V is TRBV19; maybe TRBD1 (6 bases). V lost 5 bases to trimming and J lost 12 bases, with 20 bases between them. Germline CDR1 is LNHDA and CDR2 is SQIVND (reference sequence). The CDR3 has 15 amino acids. In nucleotides, the CDR3 is TGTGCCAGTAGTCTCCCGAGGACAGATGCATCCGTCCTGACTTTC. Its protein is CASSLPRTDASVLTF.

This rearrangement joins TRBV27 to TRBJ2-1; a possible D gene is TRBD2 (6 bases). The CDR3 has 16 amino acids. Trimming took off 6 bases at V and 0 bases at J, with 15 bases between the two ends. CDR1 MNHEY and CDR2 SMNVEV come from the germline V gene (reference sequence). CDR3 nucleotide sequence: TGTGCCAGCAGGGGGCCGGGGGACCTCTCCTACAATGAGCAGTTCTTC. Protein sequence: CASRGPGDLSYNEQFF.

The genes are TRBV6-5 and TRBJ1-2; D gene ambiguous. Germline CDR1 is MNHEY and CDR2 is SVGAGI. With 6 bases removed from V and 0 bases from J, the gap between germline ends came to 11 bases. This CDR3 comprises 14 residues. This chain's CDR3 is CASRTGIPNYGYTF. In DNA form, the CDR3 reads TGTGCCAGCAGAACCGGGATACCTAACTATGGCTACACCTTC.

The chain joins TRBV7-9 to TRBJ2-7, with D possibly being TRBD1 (5 bases). The CDR3 totals 12 residues. Germline CDR1 SEHNR, CDR2 FQNEAQ (reference sequence). V lost 1 base, J lost 9 bases, and 10 bases lay in between. The CDR3 region has the DNA TGTGCCAGCAGCTTAGAGGGGCAGTTGCAGTACTTC. Its translation: CASSLEGQLQYF.

V and J are TRBV7-9 and TRBJ2-5; TRBD1 is a possible D gene (5 bases). The end of the DNA is better explained by TRBJ2-7, so the J call may be wrong. CDR1 and CDR2 from the germline V gene are SEHNR and FQNEAQ (reference sequence). This CDR3 has 14 residues. Written as DNA, the CDR3 is TGTGCCAGCAGCTTAATGGACAAGAGCTACGAGCAGTACTTC. As protein: CASSLMDKSYEQYF.